The 30 T cell receptor beta chains listed next were all sequenced from one sample in a study of shared clonotypes between healthy human individuals. Some clones are missing from TCRdb's copy, which holds only in-frame ones; the method was immunoSEQ multiplex PCR. The data hold some 450,000 clones, with 70% to 80% observed a single time. The sample was PBMCs. The source is a woman aged 40 to 49 in good health. Some clones in this sample may be carry-over from other donors' samples.

Remarks on this clone: This likely stems from a read error, as it lies one base from a far larger clone. The chain combines TRBV4-2 with TRBJ2-2; 7 bases align to TRBD2. This CDR3 comprises 16 residues. Germline values: CDR1 LGHNA, CDR2 YNFKEQ. The CDR3 DNA reads TGTGCCAGCAGCCAAGGGGGGACTATTAACACCGGGGAGCTGCTTTTT. It specifies CASSQGGTINTGELLF.

Comments on this clone: This likely traces to a read error, being one base from a far larger clone. This sequence joins TRBV28 and TRBJ1-2; D unclear. The germline V gene has CDR1 MDHEN and CDR2 SYDVKM. The CDR3 extends over 14 amino acids. V was trimmed by 4 bases and J by 1 base, leaving 10 bases between them. CDR3 coding DNA: TGTGCCAGCAGTTCTTCCCCTCATAACTATGGCTACACCTTC. This encodes CASSSSPHNYGYTF.

V usage is TRBV7-3 and J usage is TRBJ2-2; D gene ambiguous. CDR3 length equals 13 residues. The germline CDR1 and CDR2 sequences are SGHTA and FQGTGA. Trimming took off 5 bases at V and 4 bases at J, with 8 bases between the two ends. The CDR3, as DNA: TGTGCCAGCAGCCCTTACTTCACCGGGGAGCTGTTTTTT. It yields the protein CASSPYFTGELFF.

The chain links TRBV5-5 to TRBJ2-2; D is unclear. Germline-derived CDR1 and CDR2 are SGHKS and YYEKEE (reference sequence). The CDR3 contains 13 residues. V shed 4 bases and J shed 3 bases, with 7 bases lying between them. In nucleotides, the CDR3 is TGTGCCAGCAGCCCCTGGGACACCGGGGAGCTGTTTTTT. Encoded protein: CASSPWDTGELFF.

In regard to this clone: This may be a read error: a much more frequent sequence differs by one nucleotide. Other nucleotide sequences from this sample produce the same CDR3. The chain links TRBV6-6 to TRBJ2-7; TRBD1 matches 10 bases. The germline CDR1 and CDR2 sequences are MNHNY and SVGAGI (reference sequence). This CDR3 region has 15 residues. The CDR3 DNA sequence: TGCGCCAGCAGTGACTGGGACAGGGGCTCCTACGAGCAGTACTTC. It encodes CASSDWDRGSYEQYF.

V is TRBV7-2 and J is TRBJ2-2; 10 bases are shared with TRBD2. The CDR3 runs to 17 residues. V lost 3 bases and J lost 3; bases outside the gene matches: 7. Germline loops: CDR1 SGHTA, CDR2 FQGNSA. CDR3 in amino acids: CASSFPNLAGDTGELFF. CDR3 DNA: TGTGCCAGCAGCTTCCCCAACCTAGCGGGAGACACCGGGGAGCTGTTTTTT.

This chain uses TRBV25-1 with TRBJ2-5, with 9 bases fitting TRBD1. This CDR3 has 13 amino acids. V shed 6 bases and J 4 bases; nucleotides not matched to a gene: 3. The germline V gene has CDR1 MGHDK and CDR2 SYGVNS. CDR3 sequence (DNA): TGTGCCAGCAGCGTGACAGGGGGAGAGACCCAGTACTTC. Its protein is CASSVTGGETQYF.

A word on this clone: This may be a read error: a much more frequent sequence differs by one nucleotide. This specimen includes other DNA sequences encoding the same CDR3. This chain links TRBV5-6 with TRBJ2-7; 8 bases line up with TRBD2. Germline V gene lookup returns CDR1 SGHDT and CDR2 YYEEEE. CDR3 length: 15 amino acids. The CDR3 is CASSTAGGAIYEQYF. In DNA form, the CDR3 reads TGCGCCAGCAGTACGGCGGGGGGCGCAATATACGAGCAGTACTTC.

This sequence joins TRBV4-2 and TRBJ2-6, with a tentative D call TRBD2 (6 bases). This CDR3 is built from 19 residues. Trimming took 0 bases from V and 0 from J, leaving 15 bases between them. Per the germline V gene, CDR1 is LGHNA and CDR2 is YNFKEQ. CDR3 loop: CASSQEPNTGSSGANVLTF. CDR3 in DNA: TGTGCCAGCAGCCAAGAGCCCAATACCGGGAGCTCTGGGGCCAACGTCCTGACTTTC.

The chain is built from TRBV4-1 and TRBJ2-1; 11 bases agree with TRBD2. The CDR3 consists of 15 residues. Trimming cost V 5 bases and J 4 bases; bases outside gene matches: 4. CDR1 is MGHRA, CDR2 YSYEKL, per germline. CDR3 region: CASSSRLAGYNEQFF. The CDR3 DNA is TGCGCCAGCAGCTCCCGACTAGCGGGGTACAATGAGCAGTTCTTC.

The chain is built from TRBV15 and TRBJ2-1; tentatively, D is TRBD2 (6 bases). Per the germline V gene, CDR1 is LNHNV and CDR2 is YYDKDF (reference sequence). V lost 2 bases and J lost 0, with 11 bases in between. The CDR3 is made up of 16 amino acids. As DNA, the CDR3 is TGTGCCACCAGCAGATTAGGGACTGGCTCCTACAATGAGCAGTTCTTC. It translates to CATSRLGTGSYNEQFF.

The V call is TRBV11-2, the J call TRBJ2-7; 9 bases line up with TRBD2. CDR1 is SGHAT, CDR2 FQNNGV, per germline. This CDR3 is built from 15 residues. V lost 7 bases and J lost 4; bases outside the gene matches: 11. CDR3 sequence: CASTPFLAGRYEQYF. The CDR3 bases are TGTGCCAGCACCCCGTTCCTAGCGGGACGGTACGAGCAGTACTTC.

With respect to this clone: This likely came from a read error, as a far larger clone is one base away. Other DNA sequences in this specimen translate into the identical CDR3. The rearrangement links TRBV2 to TRBJ2-7, with 16 bases matching TRBD2. The CDR3 has 19 amino acids. Germline V gives CDR1 SNHLY, CDR2 FYNNEI. The CDR3 DNA reads as TGCGCCAGCACTCGGGGGACTAGCGGGAGGGCCGTCTCCGAGGCCGAGCAGTACTTC. Translation gives CASTRGTSGRAVSEAEQYF. Combining the CDR3 with reference TRBV2 and TRBJ2-7 gives the whole variable domain EPEVTQTPSHQVTQMGQEVILRCVPISNHLYFYWYRQILGQKVEFLVSFYNNEISEKSEIFDDQFSVERPDGSNFTLKIRSTKLEDSAMYFCASTRGTSGRAVSEAEQYFGPGTRLTVT.

With respect to this clone: Germline and junction disagree at one end, which may indicate a read error. The V call is TRBV6-1, the J call TRBJ2-7, with a possible D match to TRBD2 (5 bases). CDR1 is MNHNS, CDR2 SASEGT, per germline. The CDR3 runs 15 residues. For the CDR3, the DNA is TGTGCCAGCAGTGAAAGAGCGGCAAGCTCCTACAAGCAGTACTTC. It translates to CASSERAASSYKQYF.

This clone was counted only a few times. This sequence joins TRBV20-1 and TRBJ2-3; the D gene is possibly TRBD1 (6 bases). Per the germline V gene, CDR1 is DFQATT and CDR2 is SNEGSKA (reference sequence). V lost 8 bases and J lost 6, with 9 bases in between. There are 10 residues in the CDR3. The CDR3 loop reads CSPQGDTQYF. Written as DNA, the CDR3 is TGCAGTCCCCAGGGGGATACGCAGTATTTT.

Comment on this clone: Only one base separates this from a far larger clonotype, so it likely reflects a read error. Other DNA sequences in this sample translate to the same CDR3. The V and J genes are TRBV29-1 and TRBJ2-2; TRBD1 might be the D (6 bases). The CDR3 is 14 amino acids. Germline V lookup: CDR1 SQVTM, CDR2 ANQGSEA. Written as DNA, the CDR3 is TGCAGCGGGGACGGGACACCGAACACCGGGGAGCTGTTTTTC. It is translated as CSGDGTPNTGELFF.

This clone was counted once. The chain employs TRBV18 and TRBJ2-1; unclear D gene. Germline CDR1 is KGHSH and CDR2 is LQKENI. The CDR3 runs to 13 residues. The ends were cut back, 7 bases at V and 2 bases at J, with 9 bases in the middle. The DNA for the CDR3 is TGTGCCAGCTATACAGTGCCCTACAATGAGCAGTTCTTC. This translates into CASYTVPYNEQFF.

This clone was counted many times. The rearrangement uses TRBV11-3 and TRBJ2-2; 9 bases are a match to TRBD1. Germline values: CDR1 SGHNT, CDR2 YENEEA. V was clipped by 1 base and J by 5 bases; unmatched bases: 8. The length of the CDR3 is 17 residues. This CDR3 is CASSLVTGGAGTGELFF. The DNA for the CDR3 is TGTGCCAGCAGCTTAGTCACAGGGGGCGCAGGTACCGGGGAGCTGTTTTTT.

The rearrangement uses TRBV7-2 and TRBJ2-7, with 9 bases lining up with TRBD2. The J segment lost 2 bases and the V segment lost 1 base, leaving 3 bases of the junction unmatched. The CDR3 has 15 amino acids. Germline V lookup: CDR1 SGHTA, CDR2 FQGNSA. DNA of the CDR3: TGTGCCAGCAGCTTAGGGGTAGCGGGAGCCTACGAGCAGTACTTC. Its translation is CASSLGVAGAYEQYF.

The chain links TRBV5-6 to TRBJ2-5; no firm D call. The germline V gene has CDR1 SGHDT and CDR2 YYEEEE. Trimming pared 0 bases from V and 7 bases from J, leaving 7 bases between. The CDR3 runs 12 residues. CDR3 amino acids: CASSLVLGTQYF. Here the CDR3 DNA reads TGTGCCAGCAGCTTGGTGTTGGGGACCCAGTACTTC.

This chain uses TRBV4-2 with TRBJ2-7, with 9 bases that match TRBD2. V was pared by 1 base and J by 4 bases, with 5 bases of the junction left unmatched. This CDR3 contains 15 residues. The germline V gene has CDR1 LGHNA and CDR2 YNFKEQ. CDR3 sequence reads: CASSQAGGREYEQYF. The CDR3, as DNA: TGTGCCAGCAGCCAAGCCGGCGGGAGGGAATACGAGCAGTACTTC.

Concerning this clone itself: A far larger clone is one base from this, pointing to a likely read error. The CDR3 end shows no conserved phenylalanine or tryptophan, and so a read error is likely. The chain is built from TRBV5-1 and TRBJ1-1; 9 bases map to TRBD1. V was clipped by 4 bases and J by 8 bases; unmatched bases: 9. Germline loops: CDR1 SGHRS, CDR2 YFSETQ. CDR3 length: 14 residues. The CDR3 region is CASSDTGGAGEAFL. CDR3 sequence (DNA): TGCGCCAGCAGCGACACAGGGGGCGCCGGGGAAGCTTTCCTT.

The V gene is TRBV4-1, the J gene TRBJ2-5; the D gene is possibly TRBD2 (5 bases). V was trimmed by 2 bases and J by 2 bases, leaving 15 bases between them. The CDR3 spans 16 residues. The V gene's germline CDR1 is MGHRA and CDR2 YSYEKL. CDR3 DNA sequence: TGCGCCAGCAGCCAACTCCCGGACCGGGGACAAGAGACCCAGTACTTC. Translation: CASSQLPDRGQETQYF.

The chain combines TRBV18 with TRBJ1-4, with D tentatively TRBD1 (5 bases). The CDR3 has 15 amino acids. Between the trimmed V and J ends, which lost 3 bases and 0 bases, there was a span of 8 bases. Germline values: CDR1 KGHSH, CDR2 LQKENI. DNA of the CDR3: TGTGCCAGCTCACCTAGACAGCCAACTAATGAAAAACTGTTTTTT. It specifies CASSPRQPTNEKLFF.

The chain is built from TRBV30 and TRBJ2-1; tentatively, D is TRBD2 (6 bases). The V and J ends lost 0 bases and 0 bases respectively, with 12 bases between them. CDR3 length: 16 amino acids. CDR1 is GTSNPN, CDR2 SVGIG, per germline (reference sequence). CDR3 protein: CAWSVGDWSSYNEQFF. The CDR3 nucleotides read TGTGCCTGGAGTGTAGGGGACTGGAGCTCCTACAATGAGCAGTTCTTC.

At least ten counts were recorded for this clone. The rearrangement joins TRBV30 to TRBJ2-2; unclear D gene. This CDR3 region has 15 residues. Germline-derived CDR1 and CDR2 are GTSNPN and SVGIG (reference sequence). V was cut by 5 bases and J by 2 bases, with 15 bases left in between. CDR3 amino acids: CAWGKARLNTGELFF. CDR3 DNA sequence: TGTGCCTGGGGAAAGGCCCGGCTTAACACCGGGGAGCTGTTTTTT.

A word on this clone: This sequence is one base from a far larger clone and is likely a read error. The rearrangement links TRBV2 to TRBJ2-2; TRBD1 matches 7 bases. The CDR3 has 14 amino acids. CDR1 is SNHLY, CDR2 FYNNEI, per germline. The V and J ends lost 6 bases and 4 bases, in that order; junction bases with no gene match: 5. CDR3 residues: CASSGDRFTGELFF. CDR3 DNA sequence: TGTGCCAGCAGCGGGGACAGATTCACCGGGGAGCTGTTTTTT.

Turning to this clone: Other DNA sequences in this specimen translate into the identical CDR3. The rearrangement joins TRBV7-9 to TRBJ2-7; either TRBD1 or TRBD2 may supply D (5 bases each). This CDR3 has 14 residues. V was shortened by 1 base and J by 4 bases, with 11 bases between the two germline ends. Germline V gives CDR1 SEHNR, CDR2 FQNEAQ (reference sequence). The CDR3 protein is CASSLGGLAYEQYF. As DNA, the CDR3 is TGTGCCAGCAGCTTAGGGGGCCTAGCTTACGAGCAGTACTTC.

A word on this clone: The sample has other DNA sequences that encode this CDR3 too. This chain connects TRBV5-1 to TRBJ1-3; D unclear. Germline assignment: CDR1 SGHRS and CDR2 YFSETQ. The CDR3 has 14 residues. Trimming pared 3 bases from V and 0 bases from J, leaving 7 bases between. The CDR3 DNA reads as TGCGCCAGCAGCTCGGACGGCTCTGGAAACACCATATATTTT. Translated: CASSSDGSGNTIYF.

The CDR3 coding sequence is TGTGCCATCAGCCCAGCTCGGGCGGGCCACAATGAGCAGTTCTTC. Its translation is CAISPARAGHNEQFF. The chain recombines TRBV10-3 with TRBJ2-1; D might be TRBD2 (5 bases). Deletions cut 6 bases from V and 5 bases from J, with 17 bases between. The CDR3 has 15 residues. Germline CDR1 is ENHRY and CDR2 is SYGVKD.